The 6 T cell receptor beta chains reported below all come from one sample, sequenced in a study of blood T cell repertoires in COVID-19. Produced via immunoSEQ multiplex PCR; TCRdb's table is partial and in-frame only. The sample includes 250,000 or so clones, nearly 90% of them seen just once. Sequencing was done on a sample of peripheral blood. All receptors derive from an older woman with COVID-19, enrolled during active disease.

The CDR3 sequence is CASSTGYSGNTIYF. CDR3 sequence (DNA): TGTGCCAGCAGCACAGGGTACTCTGGAAACACCATATATTTT. The chain links TRBV3-1 (or the pseudogene TRBV3-2) to TRBJ1-3; tentative D call: TRBD1 (6 bases). V lost 5 bases, J lost 0 bases, and 8 bases lay in between. The germline V gene has CDR1 LGHDT and CDR2 YNNKEL (reference sequence). This CDR3 is 14 amino acids long.

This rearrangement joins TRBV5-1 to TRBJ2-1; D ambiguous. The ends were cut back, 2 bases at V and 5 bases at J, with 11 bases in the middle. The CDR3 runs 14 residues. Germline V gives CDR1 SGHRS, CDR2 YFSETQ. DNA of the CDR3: TGCGCCAGCAGCTTTCAGACGGGTAACAATGAGCAGTTCTTC. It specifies CASSFQTGNNEQFF. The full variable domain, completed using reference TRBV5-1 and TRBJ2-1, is KAGVTQTPRYLIKTRGQQVTLSCSPISGHRSVSWYQQTPGQGLQFLFEYFSETQRNKGNFPGRFSGRQFSNSRSEMNVSTLELGDSALYLCASSFQTGNNEQFFGPGTRLTVL.

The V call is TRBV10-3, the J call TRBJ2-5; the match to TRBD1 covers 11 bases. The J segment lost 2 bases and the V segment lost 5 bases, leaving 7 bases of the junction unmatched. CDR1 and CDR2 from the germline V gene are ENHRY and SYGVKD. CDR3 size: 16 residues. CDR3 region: CAISLGTGGSQETQYF. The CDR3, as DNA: TGTGCCATCAGTCTCGGGACAGGGGGTTCTCAAGAGACCCAGTACTTC.

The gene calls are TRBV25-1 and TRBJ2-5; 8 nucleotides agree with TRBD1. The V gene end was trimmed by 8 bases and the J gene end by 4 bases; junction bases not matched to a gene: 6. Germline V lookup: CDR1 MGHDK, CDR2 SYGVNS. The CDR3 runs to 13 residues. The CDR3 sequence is CASGLQGGETQYF. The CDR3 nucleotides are TGTGCCAGCGGTTTACAGGGGGGAGAGACCCAGTACTTC.

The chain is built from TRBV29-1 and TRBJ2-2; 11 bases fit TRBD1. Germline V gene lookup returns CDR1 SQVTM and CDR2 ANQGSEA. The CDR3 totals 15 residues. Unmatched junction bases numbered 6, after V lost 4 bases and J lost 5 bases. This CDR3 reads CSVVGTGGLTGELFF. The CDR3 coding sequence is TGCAGCGTTGTCGGGACAGGGGGTTTGACCGGGGAGCTGTTTTTT.

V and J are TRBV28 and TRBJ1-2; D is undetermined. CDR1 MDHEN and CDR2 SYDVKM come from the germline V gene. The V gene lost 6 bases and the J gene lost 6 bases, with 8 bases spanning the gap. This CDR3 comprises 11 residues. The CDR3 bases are TGTGCCAGCAGATTACTCCATGGCTACACCTTC. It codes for CASRLLHGYTF.